The 25 T cell receptor beta chains given below trace back to one sample, sequenced in a study of monozygotic twins with cystic fibrosis. Profiling relied on immunoSEQ multiplex PCR, and the TCRdb table lists in-frame clones only, not all of them. The sample has about 22,000 clones; roughly 89% are singletons. Sequencing was done on a sample of blood. Every receptor here comes from a young woman with cystic fibrosis.

V is TRBV29-1 and J is TRBJ2-3; 8 positions match TRBD2. From germline, CDR1 is SQVTM and CDR2 ANQGSEA. The CDR3 is 16 amino acids. Germline trimming cut 1 base from V and 4 bases from J; bases unmatched to any gene: 10. CDR3: CSVEGSGRGAADTQYF. CDR3 coding DNA: TGCAGCGTTGAAGGGTCCGGGCGGGGGGCGGCAGATACGCAGTATTTT.

The V call is TRBV9, the J call TRBJ2-3, with D hard to call. This CDR3 is built from 12 residues. Germline lookup yields CDR1 SGDLS and CDR2 YYNGEE. V was clipped by 4 bases and J by 4 bases, with 7 bases between them. The CDR3 sequence is CASSMTSDTQYF. The CDR3 coding sequence is TGTGCCAGCAGCATGACCTCAGATACGCAGTATTTT.

The chain has TRBV19 and TRBJ1-2, with TRBD1 matching over 7 bases. V shed 11 bases and J 4 bases; nucleotides not matched to a gene: 19. Germline V gives CDR1 LNHDA, CDR2 SQIVND (reference sequence). The CDR3 is made up of 16 amino acids. The CDR3 spells CASDYSGGTSIYGYTF. CDR3 nucleotides: TGTGCCTCCGACTACTCAGGGGGTACCTCCATCTATGGCTACACCTTC. Full variable domain (remainder filled in from reference TRBV19 and TRBJ1-2): DGGITQSPKYLFRKEGQNVTLSCEQNLNHDAMYWYRQDPGQGLRLIYYSQIVNDFQKGDIAEGYSVSREKKESFPLTVTSAQKNPTAFYLCASDYSGGTSIYGYTFGSGTRLTVV.

This chain links TRBV29-1 with TRBJ1-2; TRBD1 agrees at 8 bases. The CDR3 sequence is 12 residues long. V was pared by 6 bases and J by 7 bases, with 7 bases of the junction left unmatched. Looked up from germline, CDR1 is SQVTM and CDR2 is ANQGSEA. CDR3: CSVGQGAGGYTF. The CDR3 nucleotides are TGCAGCGTCGGACAGGGAGCAGGTGGCTACACCTTC.

This clone was picked up one time. This rearrangement joins TRBV19 to TRBJ1-5; possibly TRBD1 for D (5 bases). This CDR3 has 15 residues. CDR1 is LNHDA, CDR2 SQIVND, per germline (reference sequence). Trimming took 2 bases from V and 2 from J, leaving 10 bases between them. Written as DNA, the CDR3 is TGTGCCAGTAGTATATCAGGGAATGGCAATCAGCCCCAGCATTTT. The encoded protein is CASSISGNGNQPQHF.

The chain's CDR3 is CSVGGLERGSTDTQYF. In DNA form, the CDR3 reads TGCAGCGTTGGGGGCCTCGAGCGGGGATCCACAGATACGCAGTATTTT. The chain has TRBV29-1 and TRBJ2-3; 7 bases agree with TRBD2. Germline-derived CDR1 and CDR2 are SQVTM and ANQGSEA. With V trimmed by 4 bases and J by 2 bases, 12 bases remained unmatched. This CDR3 spans 16 amino acids.

The chain links TRBV6-5 to TRBJ1-3, with 7 bases identical to TRBD1. Germline V gene data show CDR1 as MNHEY and CDR2 as SVGAGI. Trimming at V came to 1 base and at J to 4 bases, leaving 7 bases not matched to a gene. The CDR3 totals 16 residues. As DNA, the CDR3 is TGTGCCAGCAGTTACTATACCGGGACAGCCGGAAACACCATATATTTT. This codes for CASSYYTGTAGNTIYF.

The chain couples TRBV7-8 to TRBJ2-1, with 10 bases identical to TRBD2. Germline CDR1 is SGHVS and CDR2 is FQNEAQ. The CDR3 consists of 14 residues. With 4 bases clipped from V and 9 bases from J, the junction kept 6 bases outside the gene matches. The CDR3 loop reads CASSSQRGGTEQFF. CDR3 nucleotide sequence: TGTGCCAGCAGCTCACAGCGGGGGGGAACTGAGCAGTTCTTC.

This chain uses TRBV6-5 with TRBJ2-5; TRBD1 matches at 8 bases. There are 15 residues in the CDR3. Germline V gene data show CDR1 as MNHEY and CDR2 as SVGAGI. The V gene end was trimmed by 4 bases and the J gene end by 3 bases; junction bases not matched to a gene: 7. CDR3 in amino acids: CASSSPDREKETQYF. The CDR3 DNA reads TGTGCCAGCAGTTCCCCGGACAGGGAGAAAGAGACCCAGTACTTC.

The CDR3 reads CASSYGQSEAFF. The CDR3 nucleotides are TGCGCCAGCAGCTATGGACAGTCTGAAGCTTTCTTT. The gene calls are TRBV5-1 and TRBJ1-1; weak D call: TRBD1 (6 bases). Germline V lookup: CDR1 SGHRS, CDR2 YFSETQ. V was trimmed by 3 bases and J by 6 bases, leaving 9 bases between them. The CDR3 consists of 12 residues.

The chain joins TRBV19 to TRBJ2-2, with TRBD2 identical over 10 bases. CDR3 length: 18 residues. The V segment lost 0 bases and the J segment 6 bases; nucleotides outside the gene matches: 10. Looked up from germline, CDR1 is LNHDA and CDR2 is SQIVND (reference sequence). The CDR3 sequence: CASSIESGGAVSPGELFF. CDR3 DNA: TGTGCCAGTAGTATAGAGAGCGGGGGGGCTGTTAGTCCCGGGGAGCTGTTTTTT.

This clone was recorded only once. The V call is TRBV6-5, the J call TRBJ2-5; possible D gene TRBD2, 5 bases. V lost 4 bases to trimming and J lost 0 bases, with 15 bases between them. The CDR3 is 16 residues long. Germline V gene lookup returns CDR1 MNHEY and CDR2 SVGAGI. The CDR3 sequence: CASSSILLRDQETQYF. The CDR3 DNA reads as TGTGCCAGCAGTTCCATCCTACTGAGGGACCAAGAGACCCAGTACTTC.

This clone was counted only a few times. CDR3 protein: CASSLDGRGGENEQFF. CDR3 coding DNA: TGTGCCAGCAGCTTGGACGGGCGGGGGGGTGAGAATGAGCAGTTCTTC. This sequence joins TRBV11-3 and TRBJ2-1; 9 bases are shared with TRBD2. Germline V CDR1 and CDR2: SGHNT, YENEEA. The CDR3 spans 16 residues. After removal of 3 bases from V and 7 bases from J, the junction contained 10 bases not matched to a gene.

This chain connects TRBV5-1 to TRBJ1-1; D gene uncertain. The germline V gene encodes CDR1 SGHRS and CDR2 YFSETQ. The CDR3 covers 14 residues. The ends were cut back, 4 bases at V and 1 base at J, with 11 bases in the middle. The CDR3 DNA reads TGCGCCAGCAGCGGTACAGTGGAGAACACTGAAGCTTTCTTT. Its translation: CASSGTVENTEAFF.

V is TRBV28 and J is TRBJ1-5; D unclear. Trimming shortened V by 4 bases and J by 9 bases, and 10 bases separated the two germline ends. Germline V lookup: CDR1 MDHEN, CDR2 SYDVKM. This CDR3 has 12 residues. This CDR3 is CASSSPRRPQHF. CDR3 DNA sequence: TGTGCCAGCAGTTCCCCTCGCCGGCCCCAGCATTTT.

This clone has just one count. The chain is built from TRBV5-6 and TRBJ1-1; weak D call: TRBD1 (5 bases). In germline, CDR1 is SGHDT, CDR2 YYEEEE. The V and J ends lost 4 bases and 1 base respectively, with 14 bases between them. CDR3 size: 15 residues. The CDR3 DNA reads TGTGCCAGCAGCCCGGGGGGGTTTCCGAACACTGAAGCTTTCTTT. This gives the protein CASSPGGFPNTEAFF.

This chain connects TRBV4-2 to TRBJ1-2; D gene unclear. With 1 base removed from V and 0 bases from J, the gap between germline ends came to 18 bases. Germline CDR1 reads LGHNA; CDR2 reads YNFKEQ. The CDR3 is 18 amino acids. CDR3 in DNA: TGTGCCAGCAGCCAAGCTAGTGGAGAGGCCCTAGCTAACTATGGCTACACCTTC. It yields the protein CASSQASGEALANYGYTF.

The chain combines TRBV6-1 with TRBJ1-4, with D unresolved. Germline V CDR1 and CDR2: MNHNS, SASEGT. V gave up 6 bases and J gave up 9 bases, with 14 bases separating them. The CDR3 contains 13 residues. CDR3 sequence: CASRGSHWQKLFF. CDR3 sequence (DNA): TGTGCCAGCAGAGGCAGTCACTGGCAAAAACTGTTTTTT.

The V and J genes are TRBV10-3 and TRBJ1-2, with unresolved D. The V and J ends lost 0 bases and 5 bases respectively, with 7 bases between them. CDR3 length: 13 amino acids. The germline gives CDR1 ENHRY, CDR2 SYGVKD. DNA of the CDR3: TGTGCCATCAGTGAGTCAGACTATTATGGCTACACCTTC. This gives the protein CAISESDYYGYTF.

The chain employs TRBV5-6 and TRBJ1-2; weak D call: TRBD1 (5 bases). V was shortened by 5 bases and J by 2 bases, with 10 bases between the two germline ends. The CDR3 consists of 13 residues. CDR1 is SGHDT and CDR2 is YYEEEE in the germline V gene. This CDR3 reads CASSPDSNYGYTF. The CDR3 bases are TGTGCCAGCAGTCCCGACAGCAACTATGGCTACACCTTC.

This clone was counted only a few times. The chain has TRBV11-2 and TRBJ2-2; 7 bases map to TRBD1. Trimming took 5 bases from V and 4 from J; bases not matched to a gene: 1. Germline CDR1 is SGHAT and CDR2 is FQNNGV. This CDR3 comprises 13 residues. DNA for the CDR3: TGTGCCAGCAGCCCAGGGGGCACCGGGGAGCTGTTTTTT. Amino acids: CASSPGGTGELFF.

The V and J genes are TRBV6-1 and TRBJ1-4, with a possible D match to TRBD1 (6 bases). Trimming removed 7 bases from V and 0 bases from J, with 12 bases in between. The CDR3 is 15 amino acids. Germline CDR1 reads MNHNS; CDR2 reads SASEGT. The CDR3 is CASTPRTATNEKLFF. CDR3 coding DNA: TGTGCCAGCACCCCTCGGACAGCAACTAATGAAAAACTGTTTTTT.

The chain has TRBV15 and TRBJ2-3; TRBD1 matches 9 bases. The CDR3 has 16 amino acids. V dropped 2 bases and J dropped 6; count of bases not matched to a gene: 9. Germline V gene sequence: CDR1 LNHNV, CDR2 YYDKDF (reference sequence). The CDR3 coding sequence is TGTGCCACCAGCAGACCCGACAGGGGGTTCTCGGATACGCAGTATTTT. This translates into CATSRPDRGFSDTQYF.

V is TRBV27 and J is TRBJ1-1; D possibly corresponds to TRBD1 (6 bases). Trimming pared 6 bases from V and 3 bases from J, leaving 14 bases between. CDR3 size: 14 residues. Germline-derived CDR1 and CDR2 are MNHEY and SMNVEV (reference sequence). The CDR3 region is CASSRQVGDTEAFF. CDR3 DNA sequence: TGTGCCAGCAGCCGACAGGTTGGTGACACTGAAGCTTTCTTT.

The chain combines TRBV6-6 with TRBJ2-7, with TRBD2 identical over 10 bases. Germline values: CDR1 MNHNY, CDR2 SVGAGI (reference sequence). CDR3 length: 14 residues. V dropped 7 bases and J dropped 6; count of bases not matched to a gene: 9. The CDR3 spells CASTVERGGSEQYF. The CDR3 bases are TGTGCCAGCACGGTAGAGCGGGGGGGCTCCGAGCAGTACTTC.